Included here is one T cell receptor (beta chain) sequence, with context. What it recognizes is unknown. The junction and the germline gene differ at one end; a read error may be behind it. This entry comes from a study of HIV-infected children after antiretroviral therapy interruption. Study-wide context: Continuous-treatment children had median age approximately 8 years, interruption approximately 9.9 years. Study-wide results and caveats: Shared-triplet CDR3 clusters increased after treatment interruption in three patients, significant only when one outlier was excluded.

The TCR library was built from RNA with a 3' RACE protocol and unique molecular identifiers. TCRdb ran MiXCR on the 3' RACE reads and lists one entry per CDR3 protein. The sample contains about 15,000 distinct CDR3 sequences, about 3% of which appear only once. Treatment in this sample: PENTA 11 planned treatment interruption arm or continuous ART arm. Memory CD8+ CD45RO+ CD45RA- T cells were sorted from thawed PBMCs. Per the germline V gene, CDR1 is LNHDA and CDR2 is SQIVND (reference sequence). The CDR3 extends over 14 amino acids. The chain joins TRBV19 to TRBJ1-2, with D perhaps TRBD1 (5 bases). The material was CD45RO+ CD8+ T cells from PBMCs, pooled from several time points, obtained from a donor given antiretroviral therapy, either interrupted or continuous. Sample subset: memory CD8+ CD45RO+ CD45RA- T cells. The sequence derives from a pool of human donors with HIV. Written as DNA, the CDR3 is TGTGCCAGTAGAATAGGGACCGACATTGAAGGCTACACCTTC. Translated, it gives CASRIGTDIEGYTF.